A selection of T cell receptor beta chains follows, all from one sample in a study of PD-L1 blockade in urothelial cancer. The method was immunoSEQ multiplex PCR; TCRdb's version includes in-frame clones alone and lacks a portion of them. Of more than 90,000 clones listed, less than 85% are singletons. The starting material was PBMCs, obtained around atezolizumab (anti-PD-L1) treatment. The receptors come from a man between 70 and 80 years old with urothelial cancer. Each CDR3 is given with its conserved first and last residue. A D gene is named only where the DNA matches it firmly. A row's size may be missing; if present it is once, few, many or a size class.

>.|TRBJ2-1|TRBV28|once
CASSLGGPKVQFF
TGTGCCAGCAGTTTGGGCGGGCCCAAGGTACAGTTCTTC
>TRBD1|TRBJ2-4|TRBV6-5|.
CATRGSRGSKNIQYF
TGTGCCACGCGTGGTAGCAGGGGGTCCAAAAACATTCAGTACTTC
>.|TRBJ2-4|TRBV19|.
CASTPAARGKNIQYF
TGTGCCAGTACTCCAGCGGCGCGGGGTAAAAACATTCAGTACTTC
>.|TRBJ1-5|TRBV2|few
CASSETAAGFQPQHF
TGTGCCAGCAGTGAAACGGCGGCAGGGTTTCAGCCCCAGCATTTT
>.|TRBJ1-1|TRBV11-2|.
CASSLEGGPTEAFF
TGTGCCAGCAGCTTAGAAGGGGGTCCCACTGAAGCTTTCTTT
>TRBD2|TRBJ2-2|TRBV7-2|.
CASSELGLAGELFF
TGTGCCAGCAGCGAACTGGGACTAGCCGGGGAGCTGTTTTTT
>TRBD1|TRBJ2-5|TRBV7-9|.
CASSLGTGIIGETQYF
TGTGCCAGCAGCCTTGGGACAGGGATTATAGGAGAGACCCAGTACTTC
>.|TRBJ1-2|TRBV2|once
CASSEFSGQYGYTF
TGTGCCAGCAGTGAATTCTCAGGGCAATATGGCTACACCTTC
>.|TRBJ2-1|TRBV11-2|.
CASSRRGGASSYNEQFF
TGTGCCAGCAGCCGAAGAGGGGGGGCAAGCTCCTACAATGAGCAGTTCTTC
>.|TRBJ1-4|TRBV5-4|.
CASSPAGTNEKLFF
TGTGCCAGCAGCCCCGCTGGCACTAATGAAAAACTGTTTTTT
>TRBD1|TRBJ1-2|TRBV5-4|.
CASSPGGQGRDYGYTF
TGTGCCAGCAGCCCGGGGGGACAGGGTCGCGACTATGGCTACACCTTC
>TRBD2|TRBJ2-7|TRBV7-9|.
CASSLESGGPFDYEQYF
TGTGCCAGCAGCTTAGAAAGCGGGGGGCCCTTCGATTACGAGCAGTACTTC
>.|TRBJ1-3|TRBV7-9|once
CASSSGLHRGTSGNTIYF
TGTGCCAGCAGCTCCGGATTACATCGGGGGACTTCTGGAAACACCATATATTTT